Listed here are 21 T cell receptor beta chains from one sample, sequenced in a study of T cell responses to AZD1222 COVID-19 vaccine. Using immunoSEQ multiplex PCR, the repertoire was profiled, and TCRdb retains in-frame clones only, with some absent. The sample lists approximately 80,000 clones, less than 95% occurring once. The sequences come from peripheral blood, collected 28 days after the second AZD1222 dose. The receptors come from an adult who received the AZD1222 COVID-19 vaccine.

The chain uses TRBV30 and TRBJ1-5; no reliable D call. Per germline, CDR1 GTSNPN and CDR2 SVGIG (reference sequence). This CDR3 is 13 amino acids long. The V and J ends lost 0 bases and 0 bases respectively, with 3 bases between them. In DNA, the CDR3 is TGTGCCTGGAGTGTTAATAGCAATCAGCCCCAGCATTTT. Its protein product is CAWSVNSNQPQHF.

V usage is TRBV18 and J usage is TRBJ1-5; D call uncertain. The CDR3 is 14 residues long. V was shortened by 6 bases and J by 2 bases, with 11 bases between the two germline ends. Germline V gives CDR1 KGHSH, CDR2 LQKENI. CDR3 sequence reads: CASSSAGGNQPQHF. The CDR3 DNA is TGTGCCAGCTCTTCCGCGGGAGGCAATCAGCCCCAGCATTTT. The full variable domain, its missing parts supplied by reference TRBV18 and TRBJ1-5, is NAGVMQNPRHLVRRRGQEARLRCSPMKGHSHVYWYRQLPEEGLKFMVYLQKENIIDESGMPKERFSAEFPKEGPSILRIQQVVRGDSAAYFCASSSAGGNQPQHFGDGTRLSIL.

This chain links TRBV5-6 with TRBJ2-5; D is uncertain. There are 14 residues in the CDR3. V lost 1 base and J 2 bases, leaving 9 bases between the germline ends. Germline loops: CDR1 SGHDT, CDR2 YYEEEE. The CDR3 bases are TGTGCCAGCAGCTTGAGAACGGTTCAAGAGACCCAGTACTTC. Protein product: CASSLRTVQETQYF.

As concerns this clone: Other DNA sequences from this sample encode an identical CDR3 as well. V is TRBV27 and J is TRBJ2-7; TRBD2 agrees at 11 bases. The CDR3 runs to 16 residues. With 0 bases clipped from V and 4 bases from J, the junction kept 5 bases outside the gene matches. Germline V gene data show CDR1 as MNHEY and CDR2 as SMNVEV (reference sequence). The CDR3 coding sequence is TGTGCCAGCAGTTTATCGAGTAGCGGGAGGGGGTACGAGCAGTACTTC. The encoded protein is CASSLSSSGRGYEQYF.

V usage is TRBV27 and J usage is TRBJ1-5; TRBD1 is a possible D gene (6 bases). The V gene's germline CDR1 is MNHEY and CDR2 SMNVEV (reference sequence). The CDR3 loop spans 18 amino acids. Trimming stripped 2 bases from V and 0 bases from J, with 17 bases between. The CDR3, as DNA: TGTGCCAGCAGTTTACGGGGACAAGACGATTATAGCAATCAGCCCCAGCATTTT. It codes for CASSLRGQDDYSNQPQHF.

The V call is TRBV5-1, the J call TRBJ2-2, with D tentatively TRBD2 (5 bases). This CDR3 region has 13 residues. The V and J ends lost 10 bases and 5 bases respectively, with 15 bases between them. Per germline, CDR1 SGHRS and CDR2 YFSETQ. CDR3 DNA: TGCGCCTCCGTAAGGGAGAGGACCGGGGAGCTGTTTTTT. The encoded protein is CASVRERTGELFF.

This sequence joins TRBV27 and TRBJ1-1; possibly TRBD1 for D (5 bases). The CDR3 length is 15 residues. The germline V gene encodes CDR1 MNHEY and CDR2 SMNVEV (reference sequence). Trimming took off 3 bases at V and 1 base at J, with 12 bases between the two ends. The CDR3 nucleotides are TGTGCCAGCAGTTTTAGGGGTGTAAGGAACACTGAAGCTTTCTTT. Encoded protein: CASSFRGVRNTEAFF.

This clone has just one count. The DNA of the CDR3 is TGTGCCAGCGGGCTAGGTGCTTCCTCCAGTGGCTACACCTTC. Its translation: CASGLGASSSGYTF. The chain recombines TRBV6-5 with TRBJ1-2, with no clear D. CDR1 MNHEY and CDR2 SVGAGI come from the germline V gene. V lost 8 bases and J lost 7, with 20 bases in between. The CDR3 loop spans 14 amino acids.

V and J are TRBV2 and TRBJ1-1; the D gene is possibly TRBD1 (5 bases). With 5 bases removed from V and 1 base from J, the gap between germline ends came to 8 bases. The CDR3 sequence is 13 residues long. Germline V gene lookup returns CDR1 SNHLY and CDR2 FYNNEI. The CDR3: CASSRDRNTEAFF. For the CDR3, the DNA is TGTGCCAGCAGTAGAGACAGGAACACTGAAGCTTTCTTT.

V gene TRBV19 combines with J gene TRBJ1-5; the D gene is possibly TRBD1 (6 bases). V lost 6 bases, J lost 8 bases, and 17 bases lay in between. CDR3 size: 14 residues. Per the germline V gene, CDR1 is LNHDA and CDR2 is SQIVND (reference sequence). CDR3 nucleotides: TGTGCCAGTAGAACCTCGACAGGTTCGAAGCCCCAGCATTTT. The encoded protein is CASRTSTGSKPQHF.

This sequence joins TRBV30 and TRBJ2-1, with 9 positions matching TRBD2. Germline V CDR1 and CDR2: GTSNPN, SVGIG (reference sequence). V lost 3 bases, J lost 2 bases, and 5 bases stayed unmatched. This CDR3 has 15 amino acids. The CDR3 reads CAWRPGTSPYNEQFF. Written as DNA, the CDR3 is TGTGCCTGGAGGCCCGGGACTAGCCCCTACAATGAGCAGTTCTTC.

The chain couples TRBV4-2 to TRBJ1-5, with a tentative D call TRBD1 (5 bases). Germline assignment: CDR1 LGHNA and CDR2 YNFKEQ. The CDR3 is made up of 12 amino acids. V lost 1 base and J lost 9, with 7 bases in between. CDR3 protein: CASSQGQGPQHF. In DNA form, the CDR3 reads TGTGCCAGCAGCCAAGGCCAGGGGCCCCAGCATTTT.

In its sample, this clone was seen a few times. The rearrangement links TRBV7-2 to TRBJ1-5; D unclear. Trimming stripped 5 bases from V and 4 bases from J, with 6 bases between. This CDR3 has 12 residues. Per germline, CDR1 SGHTA and CDR2 FQGNSA. CDR3 sequence reads: CASSPPNQPQHF. Written as DNA, the CDR3 is TGTGCCAGCAGCCCCCCTAATCAGCCCCAGCATTTT. Looking up the rest from reference TRBV7-2 and TRBJ1-5 gives the full variable domain: GAGVSQSPSNKVTEKGKDVELRCDPISGHTALYWYRQSLGQGLEFLIYFQGNSAPDKSGLPSDRFSAERTGGSVSTLTIQRTQQEDSAVYLCASSPPNQPQHFGDGTRLSIL.

The rearrangement links TRBV28 to TRBJ1-1; D gene ambiguous. Trimming removed 5 bases at V and 5 bases at J, with 24 bases between. Germline V gene data show CDR1 as MDHEN and CDR2 as SYDVKM. The CDR3 is 17 residues long. In DNA, the CDR3 is TGTGCCAGCAGTCCCCCCAGGTACGAAGCCAAGATTACTGAAGCTTTCTTT. Its protein product is CASSPPRYEAKITEAFF.

V and J are TRBV5-1 and TRBJ2-7; D is unresolved. Trimming pared 3 bases from V and 5 bases from J, leaving 12 bases between. The CDR3 has 13 amino acids. Germline lookup yields CDR1 SGHRS and CDR2 YFSETQ. The CDR3 DNA sequence: TGCGCCAGCAGCTCTCAAATACGAGACGAGCAGTACTTC. Translating it yields CASSSQIRDEQYF.

V is TRBV18 and J is TRBJ2-7, with D perhaps TRBD1 (5 bases). Germline V lookup: CDR1 KGHSH, CDR2 LQKENI. Between the trimmed V and J ends, which lost 0 bases and 4 bases, there was a span of 10 bases. The CDR3 has 14 amino acids. CDR3 DNA: TGTGCCAGCTCACCACCCCAGGGTATATACGAGCAGTACTTC. Protein product: CASSPPQGIYEQYF.

This clone was observed a few times. The chain carries TRBV7-2 and TRBJ1-3; D call uncertain. The CDR3 contains 16 residues. Germline assignment: CDR1 SGHTA and CDR2 FQGNSA. Deletions cut 5 bases from V and 4 bases from J, with 18 bases between. The CDR3 DNA reads TGTGCCAGCAGCCCGGGAAGAGGGTCGGGAGGAAACACCATATATTTT. Residues: CASSPGRGSGGNTIYF.

This chain connects TRBV19 to TRBJ1-6, with 11 bases fitting TRBD1. Germline loops: CDR1 LNHDA, CDR2 SQIVND (reference sequence). Trimming removed 6 bases from V and 7 bases from J; junction bases left unmatched: 8. The CDR3 consists of 16 residues. CDR3 DNA: TGTGCCAGTAGGCAACAGGGACAGGGGGACAATTCACCCCTCCACTTT. This codes for CASRQQGQGDNSPLHF.

The chain employs TRBV7-2 and TRBJ2-1, with D maybe TRBD2 (6 bases). Germline loops: CDR1 SGHTA, CDR2 FQGNSA. The CDR3 runs 15 residues. Trimming pared 5 bases from V and 8 bases from J, leaving 19 bases between. CDR3 region: CASSDRDSIRYEQFF. Written as DNA, the CDR3 is TGTGCCAGCAGCGACCGGGACTCCATACGGTATGAGCAGTTCTTC. The whole variable domain, filled in from reference TRBV7-2 and TRBJ2-1, reads GAGVSQSPSNKVTEKGKDVELRCDPISGHTALYWYRQSLGQGLEFLIYFQGNSAPDKSGLPSDRFSAERTGGSVSTLTIQRTQQEDSAVYLCASSDRDSIRYEQFFGPGTRLTVL.

J is TRBJ2-2 and V is TRBV18; perhaps TRBD1 as D (5 bases). The CDR3 totals 16 residues. Germline V lookup: CDR1 KGHSH, CDR2 LQKENI. The ends were cut back, 8 bases at V and 1 base at J, with 17 bases in the middle. CDR3 sequence reads: CASAVFGHLNTGELFF. The CDR3, as DNA: TGTGCCAGCGCGGTATTTGGACACTTGAACACCGGGGAGCTGTTTTTT.

This clone was seen a single time. This chain uses TRBV15 with TRBJ2-5, with 11 bases fitting TRBD2. J lost 2 bases, V lost 9 bases, and 11 bases had no gene match. Germline V CDR1 and CDR2: LNHNV, YYDKDF (reference sequence). This CDR3 has 16 amino acids. The CDR3 sequence: CATRSGTSGVQETQYF. The CDR3 coding sequence is TGTGCCACGAGGAGTGGGACTAGCGGTGTTCAAGAGACCCAGTACTTC. The variable domain in full, with the rest retrieved from reference TRBV15 and TRBJ2-5, is DAMVIQNPRYQVTQFGKPVTLSCSQTLNHNVMYWYQQKSSQAPKLLFHYYDKDFNNEADTPDNFQSRRPNTSFCFLDIRSPGLGDTAMYLCATRSGTSGVQETQYFGPGTRLLVL.